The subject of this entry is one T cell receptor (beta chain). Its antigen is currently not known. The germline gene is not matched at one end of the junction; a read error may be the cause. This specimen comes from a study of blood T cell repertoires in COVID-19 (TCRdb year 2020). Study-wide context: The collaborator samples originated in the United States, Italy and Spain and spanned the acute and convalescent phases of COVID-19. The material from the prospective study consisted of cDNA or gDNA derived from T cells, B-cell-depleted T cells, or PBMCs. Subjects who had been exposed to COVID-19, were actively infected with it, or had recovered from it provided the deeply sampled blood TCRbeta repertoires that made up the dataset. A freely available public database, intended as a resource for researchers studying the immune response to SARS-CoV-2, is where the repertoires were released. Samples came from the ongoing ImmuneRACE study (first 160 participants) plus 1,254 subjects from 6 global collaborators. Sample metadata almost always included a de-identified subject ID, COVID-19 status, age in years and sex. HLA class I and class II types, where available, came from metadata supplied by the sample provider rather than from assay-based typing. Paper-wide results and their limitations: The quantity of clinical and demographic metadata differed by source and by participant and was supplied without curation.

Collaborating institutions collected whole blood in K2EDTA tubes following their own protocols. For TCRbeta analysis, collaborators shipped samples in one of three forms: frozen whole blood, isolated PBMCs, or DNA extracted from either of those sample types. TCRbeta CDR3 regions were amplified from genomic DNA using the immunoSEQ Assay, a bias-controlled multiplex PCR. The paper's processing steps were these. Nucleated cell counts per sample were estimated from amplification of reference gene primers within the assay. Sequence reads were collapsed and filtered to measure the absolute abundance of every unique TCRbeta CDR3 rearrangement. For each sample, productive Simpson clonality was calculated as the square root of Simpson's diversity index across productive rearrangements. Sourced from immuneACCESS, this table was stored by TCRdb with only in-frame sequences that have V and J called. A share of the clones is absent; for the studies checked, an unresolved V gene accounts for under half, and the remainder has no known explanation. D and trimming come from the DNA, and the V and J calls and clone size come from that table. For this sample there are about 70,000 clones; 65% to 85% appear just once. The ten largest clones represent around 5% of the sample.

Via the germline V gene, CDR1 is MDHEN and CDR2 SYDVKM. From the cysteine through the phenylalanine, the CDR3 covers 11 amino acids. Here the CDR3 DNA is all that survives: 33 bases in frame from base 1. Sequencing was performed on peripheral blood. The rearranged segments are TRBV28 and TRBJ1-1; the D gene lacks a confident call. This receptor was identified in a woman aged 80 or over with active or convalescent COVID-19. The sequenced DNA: TGTGCCAGCAGTTCCCGGGTTTATCTATTGTTT. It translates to CASSSRVYLLF.